This T cell receptor beta chain was identified during a study of HIV-infected patients and healthy controls. One entry per CDR3 protein results from TCRdb running MiXCR on the 5' RACE reads. The table shows about 67,000 distinct CDR3 sequences, with about 17% occurring only once. Germline values: CDR1 SGHTA, CDR2 FQGNSA. This CDR3 has 13 amino acids. Trimming took 2 bases from V and 9 from J; bases not matched to a gene: 6. The sequencing sample was made of CD4+ T cells from blood. The receptor was isolated from a human donor in good health. V usage is TRBV7-2 and J usage is TRBJ1-2; 7 nucleotides align to TRBD1. The CDR3 region is CASSLRGGRSYTF. In nucleotides, the CDR3 is TGTGCCAGCAGCTTAAGAGGGGGCAGAAGCTACACCTTC.